A single sample gave rise to the 8 T cell receptor beta chains below, sequenced in a study of vaccination effects on CD4 cells after COVID-19. No cognate antigen is known for these TCRs. TCRdb's table, derived via immunoSEQ multiplex PCR, lists solely in-frame clones and lacks some. The top ten clones hold 2.5% to 3% of a sample with about 41,000 clones, 77% of them seen once. After expansion with viral peptide pools in the ViraFEST assay, antigen-specific CD4+ T cells were sequenced. Culture lasted about ten days before CD4+ T cell isolation. Nobody among the vaccine recipients had prior SARS-CoV-2 infection (nucleocapsid antibodies were negative). Sequencing used CD4+ T cells from PBMCs cultured with HCoV-NL63 spike peptides, obtained before COVID-19 vaccination. The receptors were sampled from a human donor who received a COVID-19 vaccine.

The chain combines TRBV6-2 or TRBV6-3 with TRBJ1-5, with a weak D call TRBD1 (5 bases). The germline V gene has CDR1 MNHEY and CDR2 SVGEGT. V dropped 5 bases and J dropped 4 bases, with 18 bases sitting between them. The length of the CDR3 is 16 residues. Here the CDR3 reads CASSPPRQGRNQPQHF. CDR3 bases: TGTGCCAGCAGTCCACCCCGTCAGGGAAGGAATCAGCCCCAGCATTTT.

The count of this clone is one. The sample holds other DNA sequences that translate to the same CDR3. This chain connects TRBV18 to TRBJ2-3; the D gene could be TRBD1 or TRBD2 (5 bases each). CDR1 KGHSH and CDR2 LQKENI come from the germline V gene. The CDR3 sequence is 12 residues long. V was shortened by 3 bases and J by 5 bases, with 6 bases between the two germline ends. CDR3 nucleotide sequence: TGTGCCAGCTCACCTGGGGGAGATACGCAGTATTTT. Translation: CASSPGGDTQYF.

This clone came up a few times. V and J are TRBV5-4 and TRBJ2-5; 8 bases align to TRBD2. The germline gives CDR1 SGHNT, CDR2 YYREEE (reference sequence). Trimming took 3 bases from V and 5 from J; bases not matched to a gene: 6. CDR3 length equals 14 residues. In DNA form, the CDR3 reads TGTGCCAGCAGCTCGGGGGGGACTAGTGAGACCCAGTACTTC. Translated, it gives CASSSGGTSETQYF. Using reference TRBV5-4 and TRBJ2-5 for the parts outside the CDR3, the full variable domain is ETGVTQSPTHLIKTRGQQVTLRCSSQSGHNTVSWYQQALGQGPQFIFQYYREEENGRGNFPPRFSGLQFPNYSSELNVNALELDDSALYLCASSSGGTSETQYFGPGTRLLVL.

Written as DNA, the CDR3 is TGTGCCAGCAGTTTAGAGGATTGGGGGGAGAAGAATCAGCCCCAGCATTTT. Its translation is CASSLEDWGEKNQPQHF. The J gene is TRBJ1-5, the V gene TRBV27; a possible D gene is TRBD1 (5 bases). Germline V gene lookup returns CDR1 MNHEY and CDR2 SMNVEV (reference sequence). With 2 bases removed from V and 4 bases from J, the gap between germline ends came to 18 bases. There are 17 residues in the CDR3.

V and J are TRBV6-4 and TRBJ1-5; 7 bases align to TRBD1. V shed 5 bases and J 6 bases; nucleotides not matched to a gene: 10. CDR3 length: 15 amino acids. Germline V gene lookup returns CDR1 MRHNA and CDR2 SNTAGT. The CDR3 is CASSTWDSSPQPQHF. CDR3 bases: TGTGCCAGCAGTACATGGGACAGTTCCCCTCAGCCCCAGCATTTT.

This chain joins TRBV7-2 and TRBJ2-3, with 9 bases aligning to TRBD1. The CDR3 runs to 17 residues. V gave up 0 bases and J gave up 0 bases; unmatched junction bases: 4. Germline-derived CDR1 and CDR2 are SGHTA and FQGNSA. CDR3 in amino acids: CASSLAGQGRSTDTQYF. CDR3 sequence (DNA): TGTGCCAGCAGCTTAGCGGGACAGGGCCGGAGCACAGATACGCAGTATTTT.

The rearrangement links TRBV15 to TRBJ1-3; possible D gene TRBD1, 5 bases. Germline loops: CDR1 LNHNV, CDR2 YYDKDF (reference sequence). The CDR3 is 16 residues long. V lost 0 bases and J 4 bases, leaving 13 bases between the germline ends. This chain's CDR3 is CATSRDLSGTGNTIYF. Here the CDR3 DNA reads TGTGCCACCAGCAGAGATCTGTCAGGGACGGGAAACACCATATATTTT.

This clone showed up just once. V is TRBV6-2 or TRBV6-3 and J is TRBJ1-5; D remains unclear. The CDR3 consists of 13 residues. Trimming removed 0 bases at V and 9 bases at J, with 9 bases between. Per the germline V gene, CDR1 is MNHEY and CDR2 is SVGEGT. The CDR3 DNA reads as TGTGCCAGCAGTTACTCGTGGGTGAGGCCCCAGCATTTT. Translation gives CASSYSWVRPQHF.